The 11 T cell receptor beta chains in this list originate from one sample, sequenced in a study of cytomegalovirus exposure and HLA in healthy donors. Researchers ran the PCR with 60 Vbeta and 13 Jbeta primers. Only in-frame clones appear in the TCRdb table, and some are missing; sequencing was by immunoSEQ multiplex PCR. The sample holds some 130,000 clones; over 60% are singletons and the top ten take approximately 0.97%. The sequencing sample was made of PBMCs. The origin of the receptors is a human donor in good health.

The chain couples TRBV19 to TRBJ1-2, with 10 positions matching TRBD1. CDR3 size: 16 residues. Germline CDR1 LNHDA, CDR2 SQIVND (reference sequence). J lost 8 bases, V lost 7 bases, and 16 bases had no gene match. The CDR3 DNA is TGTGCCAGTATCGATGGACCGACAGGGGGCATCGGCGGCTACACCTTC. Translated: CASIDGPTGGIGGYTF. The variable domain in full, with the rest retrieved from reference TRBV19 and TRBJ1-2, is DGGITQSPKYLFRKEGQNVTLSCEQNLNHDAMYWYRQDPGQGLRLIYYSQIVNDFQKGDIAEGYSVSREKKESFPLTVTSAQKNPTAFYLCASIDGPTGGIGGYTFGSGTRLTVV.

The chain carries TRBV28 and TRBJ2-2, with D perhaps TRBD2 (7 bases). CDR1 and CDR2 (germline): MDHEN, SYDVKM. V gave up 10 bases and J gave up 6 bases, with 24 bases separating them. The CDR3 is 16 residues long. The CDR3 region is CATLRWGGPSAGELFF. The CDR3 DNA sequence: TGTGCCACTCTCCGGTGGGGGGGGCCGTCGGCCGGGGAGCTGTTTTTT.

The chain links TRBV5-1 to TRBJ2-5, with TRBD1 matching 7 bases. The V gene's germline CDR1 is SGHRS and CDR2 YFSETQ. Trimming at V came to 0 bases and at J to 2 bases, leaving 1 base not matched to a gene. This CDR3 has 14 amino acids. DNA of the CDR3: TGCGCCAGCAGCTTGGGGGGACAGCAAGAGACCCAGTACTTC. It yields the protein CASSLGGQQETQYF. The full variable domain, rest sourced from reference TRBV5-1 and TRBJ2-5, is KAGVTQTPRYLIKTRGQQVTLSCSPISGHRSVSWYQQTPGQGLQFLFEYFSETQRNKGNFPGRFSGRQFSNSRSEMNVSTLELGDSALYLCASSLGGQQETQYFGPGTRLLVL.

V is TRBV18 and J is TRBJ1-2; 7 bases map to TRBD1. Germline values: CDR1 KGHSH, CDR2 LQKENI. The CDR3 has 13 amino acids. J was trimmed by 8 bases and V by 5 bases; bases with no gene match: 8. The CDR3 nucleotides are TGTGCCAGCTCAGGCACAGGGGAACTCGGCTACACCTTC. Its protein is CASSGTGELGYTF.

The chain is built from TRBV21-1 and TRBJ2-7; TRBD1 is the table's D call, not checked against the DNA. TRBV21-1 represents a pseudogene. CDR3 size: 13 residues. CDR3 amino acids: CASSGTADYEQYF. In DNA form, the CDR3 reads TGTGCCAGCAGTGGGACAGCCGACTACGAGCAGTACTTC.

This clone was counted only a few times. The chain recombines TRBV5-1 with TRBJ1-5; D unclear. The CDR3 has 13 residues. Germline CDR1 reads SGHRS; CDR2 reads YFSETQ. Trimming took 0 bases from V and 5 from J, leaving 6 bases between them. This chain's CDR3 is CASSLERDQPQHF. The CDR3 DNA reads TGCGCCAGCAGCTTGGAGCGGGATCAGCCCCAGCATTTT.

This clone was detected once. In the same sample, other DNA sequences code for this CDR3. V is TRBV5-1 and J is TRBJ2-1, with 8 bases lining up with TRBD1. The CDR3 spans 15 residues. V shed 4 bases, J shed 1 base, and the junction held 4 bases outside the gene matches. Germline CDR1 and CDR2: SGHRS and YFSETQ. DNA of the CDR3: TGCGCCAGCAGCAGCGGACAGGGTTCCTACAATGAGCAGTTCTTC. Translated, it gives CASSSGQGSYNEQFF.

The V gene is TRBV6-5, the J gene TRBJ2-1; weak D call: TRBD2 (6 bases). CDR1 and CDR2 from the germline V gene are MNHEY and SVGAGI. V lost 6 bases and J 4 bases, leaving 16 bases between the germline ends. The CDR3 extends over 15 amino acids. CDR3 sequence reads: CASSPGTGMYNEQFF. DNA for the CDR3: TGTGCCAGCAGCCCCGGGACTGGGATGTACAATGAGCAGTTCTTC.

J is TRBJ2-7 and V is TRBV29-1; D not certain. The V and J ends lost 2 bases and 3 bases respectively, with 11 bases between them. From germline, CDR1 is SQVTM and CDR2 ANQGSEA. This CDR3 contains 13 residues. The CDR3 region has the DNA TGCAGCGTTGAAACTGCGGTTCACTACGAGCAGTACTTC. It encodes CSVETAVHYEQYF.

The CDR3, as DNA: TGTGCCAGCAGCGGATTACAGGGGACCCAGTACTTC. Translated: CASSGLQGTQYF. This chain uses TRBV9 with TRBJ2-5; tentative D call: TRBD1 (6 bases). Looked up from germline, CDR1 is SGDLS and CDR2 is YYNGEE. The CDR3 is 12 residues long. The ends were cut back, 3 bases at V and 7 bases at J, with 10 bases in the middle.

The gene calls are TRBV13 and TRBJ1-2; TRBD1 matches at 9 bases. CDR1 PRHDT and CDR2 FYEKMQ come from the germline V gene (reference sequence). This CDR3 spans 15 amino acids. The junction had 8 bases not matched to a gene; V was cut back by 5 bases and J by 4 bases. The CDR3 DNA sequence: TGTGCCAGCAGCCACCACCGGGACAGGGTCTATGGCTACACCTTC. Protein: CASSHHRDRVYGYTF.